These T cell receptor beta chains were read from a single sample in a study of T cell responses to AZD1222 COVID-19 vaccine. TCRdb's table, derived via immunoSEQ multiplex PCR, lists solely in-frame clones and lacks some. The table lists about 73,000 clones, 89% of them singletons, with 9.3% in the top ten. Source: peripheral blood, taken 28 days after the second AZD1222 dose. These receptors were collected from an adult who received the AZD1222 COVID-19 vaccine. The CDR3 runs from the conserved cysteine through the conserved F or W. A D gene is named only where the DNA matches it firmly. Clone size is stated in some rows and not others, as once, few, many or a class when expanded.

j_call clone_size d_call v_call cdr3_nt cdr3_aa
TRBJ1-5 NA NA TRBV19 TGTGCCAGTATTTCGACCCTGTTGGGCAATCAGCCCCAGCATTTT CASISTLLGNQPQHF
TRBJ2-7 NA TRBD1 TRBV7-2 TGTGCCAGCAGCTTATCGAAGGGGGCGGACTACGAGCAGTACTTC CASSLSKGADYEQYF
TRBJ1-2 NA TRBD1 TRBV3-1/TRBV3-2 TGTGCCAGCAGCAACCGGGACAGGGCCTCGGAGGGCTACACCTTC CASSNRDRASEGYTF
TRBJ1-6 few NA TRBV9 TGTGCCAGCAGCGCGAACCCCAGGGGCGGTAATTCACCCCTCCACTTT CASSANPRGGNSPLHF
TRBJ2-7 once NA TRBV4-2 TGTGCCAGCAGCTCCCGACAGGCGACCTACGAGCAGTACTTC CASSSRQATYEQYF
TRBJ2-7 NA NA TRBV5-1 TGCGCCAGCAGAGCCGGGACCGCAACCTACGAGCAGTACTTC CASRAGTATYEQYF
TRBJ2-3 NA TRBD1 TRBV19 TGTGCCAGTAGTGCCGACAGGGGGCGGGATACGCAGTATTTT CASSADRGRDTQYF
TRBJ1-2 NA NA TRBV11-2 TGTGCCAGCAGCCTAGCATGGGGGCCCTCCGTTGGCTACACCTTC CASSLAWGPSVGYTF
TRBJ2-1 NA NA TRBV5-1 TGCGCCAGCAGCCCCTCCCCAGGTGCGGGGAAATACAATGAGCAGTTCTTC CASSPSPGAGKYNEQFF
TRBJ1-1 NA NA TRBV7-2 TGTGCCAGCAGCTTAGGGGTTACGGTTCGTGCTTTCTTT CASSLGVTVRAFF
TRBJ1-3 once TRBD1 TRBV9 TGTGCCAGCAGCGTGGCCAGCAGGGGGTCTGCGGGAAACACCATATATTTT CASSVASRGSAGNTIYF
TRBJ2-3 NA TRBD2 TRBV16 TGTGCCAGCAGCCAGACTAGCGGGAGCACAGATACGCAGTATTTT CASSQTSGSTDTQYF
TRBJ1-4 NA TRBD1 TRBV2 TGTGCCAGCAGTACCGGAACAGGGGTTACCAATGAAAAACTGTTTTTT CASSTGTGVTNEKLFF
TRBJ2-5 NA NA TRBV27 TGTGCCAGCAGTTTAGCAAGGGGCGGCGGGGAGACCCAGTACTTC CASSLARGGGETQYF
TRBJ1-5 NA NA TRBV2 TGTGCCAGCAGTGAATCGGGGCAGGGCAATCAGCCCCAGCATTTT CASSESGQGNQPQHF
TRBJ1-2 NA TRBD1 TRBV6-6 TGTGCCAGCAGCTCCCGGGGAGGGGGCGTGGTTGGCTACACCTTC CASSSRGGGVVGYTF
TRBJ2-1 NA NA TRBV29-1 TGCAGCGTTGGAATAGGGGGGTCCTACAATGAGCAGTTCTTC CSVGIGGSYNEQFF
TRBJ2-3 NA TRBD2 TRBV19 TGTGCCAGTAGTATAACTAGCGGGACCTCCACAGATACGCAGTATTTT CASSITSGTSTDTQYF
TRBJ1-6 NA TRBD1 TRBV28 TGTGCCAGCAGTAGCCTTAGAGGGACAGCCTATAATTCACCCCTCCACTTT CASSSLRGTAYNSPLHF
TRBJ1-1 NA TRBD1 TRBV11-3 TGTGCCAGCAGCCTTTCGGGACAGGGGACACGAATGAACACTGAAGCTTTCTTT CASSLSGQGTRMNTEAFF
TRBJ2-3 NA NA TRBV28 TGTGCCAGCAGCTCCACTAGAGACGGGGATACGCAGTATTTT CASSSTRDGDTQYF
TRBJ1-1 few NA TRBV11-2 TGTGCCAGCAGCTTAGATGTAAACACTGAAGCTTTCTTT CASSLDVNTEAFF
TRBJ2-5 NA NA TRBV7-9 TGTGCCAGCAGCTTAGCCGGTTCGGTGGAGACCCAGTACTTC CASSLAGSVETQYF
TRBJ2-1 NA TRBD2 TRBV27 TGTGCCAGCAGTTTAATCTGGGCGGGGGGGCCTTTGGATGAGCAGTTCTTC CASSLIWAGGPLDEQFF
TRBJ1-1 NA TRBD1 TRBV29-1 TGCAGCGTCGAGGGGGCCCGGAACACTGAAGCTTTCTTT CSVEGARNTEAFF
TRBJ1-2 NA NA TRBV4-3 TGCGCCAGCAGCCCAACAGAGGGATCTAACTATGGCTACACCTTC CASSPTEGSNYGYTF
TRBJ2-3 NA TRBD2 TRBV5-1 TGCGCCAGCAGAGCCTCGTGGACTAGCGGGGCCACAGATACGCAGTATTTT CASRASWTSGATDTQYF
TRBJ1-4 NA NA TRBV28 TGTGCCAGCAGTTTTTCGACAACTAATGAAAAACTGTTTTTT CASSFSTTNEKLFF
TRBJ2-2 NA TRBD2 TRBV9 TGTGCCAGCAGCGTAGCGTCAGGAGCGGGGGTAGGGATCGGGGAGCTGTTTTTT CASSVASGAGVGIGELFF
TRBJ1-1 NA NA TRBV7-3 TGTGCCAGCAGCTTAGCAGGGAACACTGAAGCTTTCTTT CASSLAGNTEAFF
TRBJ2-1 NA NA TRBV28 TGTGCCAGCAGTTTCACCCTAGGACGACGCAATGAGCAGTTCTTC CASSFTLGRRNEQFF
TRBJ2-1 NA NA TRBV7-9 TGTGCCAGCAGCATCGACAGGCACAATGAGCAGTTCTTC CASSIDRHNEQFF
TRBJ1-3 NA NA TRBV11-2 TGTGCCAGCAGCTTAATAGGAAACACCATATATTTT CASSLIGNTIYF
TRBJ1-2 NA NA TRBV6-1 TGTGCCAGCAGTGACCCCAGGGCCATTACTAACTATGGCTACACCTTC CASSDPRAITNYGYTF
TRBJ1-1 NA TRBD1 TRBV4-2 TGTGCCAGCAGCCCAAAGCGGACAGGAGCCTATGAAGCTTTCTTT CASSPKRTGAYEAFF
TRBJ2-6 NA TRBD1 TRBV4-2 TGTGCCAGCAGCCACCCACAGGGGGCGGGCTCTGGGGCCAACGTCCTGACTTTC CASSHPQGAGSGANVLTF
TRBJ2-5 NA NA TRBV2 TGTGCCAGCAGTGATTTAGGGTTGAAAGAGACCCAGTACTTC CASSDLGLKETQYF
TRBJ2-2 NA NA TRBV5-4 TGTGCCAGCAGCTTGACGGGTATCGGGGCCGCGAACACCGGGGAGCTGTTTTTT CASSLTGIGAANTGELFF
TRBJ1-6 NA NA TRBV5-1 TGCGCCAGCAGCCATGGACAAAATAATTCACCCCTCCACTTT CASSHGQNNSPLHF
TRBJ1-5 once TRBD1 TRBV6-2/TRBV6-3 TGTGCCAGCAGTAACCTAGGACAGGGCAATCAGCCCCAGCATTTT CASSNLGQGNQPQHF
TRBJ2-1 NA TRBD1 TRBV5-4 TGTGCCAGCAGCCCTACAGGGGGCGCTTCATTCAATGAGCAGTTCTTC CASSPTGGASFNEQFF
TRBJ2-5 NA NA TRBV6-5 TGTGCCAGCAGCAGACAGGAACGGCAGACCCAGTACTTC CASSRQERQTQYF
TRBJ1-1 NA NA TRBV27 TGTGCCAGCAGTTTAGGAGCTGAAGCTTTCTTT CASSLGAEAFF
TRBJ2-7 NA NA TRBV3-1/TRBV3-2 TGTGCCAGCAGCAGGGGGGCATACGAGCAGTACTTC CASSRGAYEQYF
TRBJ1-5 NA NA TRBV10-3 TGTGCCATCAGTGAGCCAAATCAGCCCCAGCATTTT CAISEPNQPQHF
TRBJ1-5 NA NA TRBV28 TGTGCCAGCAGGATGGGAGGTAGCAATCAGCCCCAGCATTTT CASRMGGSNQPQHF
TRBJ2-5 NA TRBD2 TRBV11-2 TGTGCCAGCAGCTTCTTTAGCGGGGAGGGGACCCAGTACTTC CASSFFSGEGTQYF
TRBJ2-1 NA NA TRBV9 TGTGCCAGCAGCGTAGGACCCCCTAATGAGCAGTTCTTC CASSVGPPNEQFF
TRBJ1-2 NA TRBD1 TRBV18 TGTGCCAGCTCACCACAGGGGGCGCATGGCTACACCTTC CASSPQGAHGYTF
TRBJ2-1 NA TRBD2 TRBV13 TGTGCCAGCAGCCCCAGGGCGGGAGGGCCCCATGAGCAGTTCTTC CASSPRAGGPHEQFF
TRBJ1-4 once NA TRBV19 TGTGCCAGTAGTATCCAGGGCAGGCTCAATGAAAAACTGTTTTTT CASSIQGRLNEKLFF